This T cell receptor beta chain is drawn from a study of blood T cell repertoires in COVID-19. At the level of the study: Some COVID-19 samples were acute and others convalescent; all came from the United States, Italy and Spain.

V dropped 2 bases and J dropped 7; count of bases not matched to a gene: 4. The CDR3 consists of 15 residues. Germline V CDR1 and CDR2: ENHRY, SYGVKD. Per the original methods: Scientists estimated how many nucleated cells there were by amplifying reference gene primers. Generated by immunoSEQ multiplex PCR, the TCRdb table keeps only in-frame clones and is missing some. V, J and clone size derive from that table, while D and trimming were established from the DNA sequence. Here the sample spans 91,000 or so clones, around nine tenths being singletons. The clonotype was recovered from a human donor in a cohort sampled during active COVID-19. Sequencing input: peripheral blood. The chain carries TRBV10-3 and TRBJ2-1, with 11 bases aligning to TRBD2. Here the CDR3 DNA reads TGTGCCATCAGTGAGGTAGCGGGAGGGCCAAATGAGCAGTTCTTC. It is translated as CAISEVAGGPNEQFF.